These 5 T cell receptor beta chains came from one sample sequenced in a study of cytomegalovirus exposure and HLA in healthy donors (dated by TCRdb to 2016 to 2017). Preparation of the library involved the immunoSEQ multiplex PCR assay. For the multiplex PCR, a mixture combining 60 forward primers for TCR Vbeta segments and 13 reverse primers for TCR Jbeta segments was used. Imported from immuneACCESS, the table was reduced by TCRdb to in-frame sequences with V and J called. These copies leave out some clones; in studies compared against another copy, an unresolved V gene accounts for under half, and the cause of the remainder is not known. The sample profile shows 100,000 to 140,000 clones; roughly three quarters of them were found once. About 2.5% of the sample goes to the ten largest clones. The material sequenced was PBMCs. These receptors all come from a man between 18 and 35 years old in good health and CMV-seronegative.

CDR3 bases: TGTGCCAGCAGCGTAGATACGGGGATGAACACTGAAGCTTTCTTT. This codes for CASSVDTGMNTEAFF. The rearrangement uses TRBV9 and TRBJ1-1; D remains ambiguous. The V gene's germline CDR1 is SGDLS and CDR2 YYNGEE. Trimming shortened V by 0 bases and J by 0 bases, and 9 bases separated the two germline ends. The CDR3 sequence is 15 residues long.

This chain uses TRBV5-1 with TRBJ2-5; 8 bases are a match to TRBD2. The J call may be in error: the DNA end matches TRBJ2-7 better. The germline gives CDR1 SGHRS, CDR2 YFSETQ. The CDR3 runs to 14 residues. CDR3 sequence: CASSLGSGGYEQYF. CDR3 DNA: TGCGCCAGCAGCTTGGGGAGCGGGGGCTACGAGCAGTACTTC.

The genes are TRBV9 and TRBJ1-1; D ambiguous. This CDR3 spans 12 amino acids. Germline CDR1 SGDLS, CDR2 YYNGEE. V gave up 0 bases and J gave up 10 bases, with 10 bases separating them. The DNA for the CDR3 is TGTGCCAGCAGCGTAGTCGGAGCGCCAGCTTTCTTT. It is translated as CASSVVGAPAFF.

The rearrangement uses TRBV29-1 and TRBJ2-2, with 9 nucleotides matching TRBD1. Germline V lookup: CDR1 SQVTM, CDR2 ANQGSEA. The CDR3 runs 14 residues. V lost 6 bases, J lost 1 base, and 3 bases stayed unmatched. The CDR3 DNA reads TGCAGCGTCGTGACAGGGGGGAACACCGGGGAGCTGTTTTTT. It codes for CSVVTGGNTGELFF.

This chain uses TRBV27 with TRBJ2-2; 8 nucleotides align to TRBD1. V lost 5 bases, J lost 5 bases, and 13 bases stayed unmatched. CDR3 length equals 17 residues. Germline CDR1 reads MNHEY; CDR2 reads SMNVEV (reference sequence). The CDR3 region is CASSPPLAQGVTGELFF. In DNA form, the CDR3 reads TGTGCCAGCAGTCCCCCCTTGGCACAGGGGGTGACCGGGGAGCTGTTTTTT.